The source of this T cell receptor (beta chain) is a study of OX40 agonist ivuxolimab in advanced cancers. The study's findings and limits: The antigens recognized by the expanded peripheral T cells, that is their antigen specificity, were not determined. Low normalized T-cell clonal expansion also characterized some of the nonresponders. At doses 0.1 to 3.0 mg/kg, CD4+ and CD8+ clones expanded.

The assay was immunoSEQ multiplex PCR, and TCRdb's table has in-frame clones only and misses some. The sample consists of tens of thousands of clones, roughly 91% of them appearing once. The CDR3 consists of 13 residues. Per germline, CDR1 MNHEY and CDR2 SMNVEV (reference sequence). Trimming cost V 5 bases and J 3 bases, with 11 bases left between them. Concerning this clone itself: Antigen unknown.

The specimen comprised CD4+ or CD8+ T cells sorted from blood, sampled in a trial of the OX40 agonist ivuxolimab. The sequence was collected from an adult with an advanced solid tumor such as melanoma, head and neck, liver or kidney cancer. This chain uses TRBV27 with TRBJ2-7; D tentatively fits TRBD1 or TRBD2 (5 bases each). CDR3 nucleotides: TGTGCCAGCAGTGACCGGGACGGCTACGAGCAGTACTTC. Translated, it gives CASSDRDGYEQYF.